The next 5 T cell receptor beta chains were all read from a single sample in a study of vaccination and CD4 T cells after COVID-19. Sequenced with the Oncomine TCR Beta short-read assay was DNA taken from cultured CD4+ T cells. Via MiXCR, TCRdb re-called the PCR reads, giving one row per CDR3 protein. The sample shows under 20,000 distinct CDR3 sequences, 40% to 65% of them seen only once. The treatment is: roughly ten-day PBMC culture with coronavirus spike peptide pools or control peptides (ViraFEST assay). Their recognized antigens are unknown. Sample: CD4+ T cells from blood, cultured in vitro. Receptor source: a human donor who had recovered from COVID-19.

V is TRBV12-3 or TRBV12-4 and J is TRBJ2-3; 10 bases are a match to TRBD2. There are 19 residues in the CDR3. Trimming removed 1 base from V and 1 base from J; junction bases left unmatched: 11. CDR3 sequence: CASSLGLAGARGGTDTQYF. The CDR3 coding sequence is TGTGCCAGCAGTTTAGGGCTAGCGGGGGCCCGGGGTGGCACAGATACGCAGTATTTT.

V is TRBV7-9 and J is TRBJ1-5, with D perhaps TRBD1 (6 bases). The CDR3 has 14 residues. Germline V CDR1 and CDR2: SEHNR, FQNEAQ (reference sequence). Trimming took 2 bases from V and 4 from J, leaving 9 bases between them. CDR3 loop: CASSLWDTNQPQHF. CDR3 sequence (DNA): TGTGCCAGCAGCTTATGGGACACAAATCAGCCCCAGCATTTT.

This clonotype has only a few counts. This rearrangement joins TRBV6-1 to TRBJ2-5, with no clear D. The CDR3 is made up of 17 amino acids. Germline loops: CDR1 MNHNS, CDR2 SASEGT. Trimming removed 2 bases from V and 0 bases from J, with 16 bases in between. This chain's CDR3 is CASSEITVVGYQETQYF. The CDR3 coding sequence is TGTGCCAGCAGTGAAATCACAGTTGTGGGGTACCAAGAGACCCAGTACTTC.

This clonotype was recorded only once. The chain links TRBV6-1 to TRBJ2-7; no reliable D call. CDR3 size: 13 residues. V was clipped by 3 bases and J by 2 bases, with 8 bases between them. Germline V gene data show CDR1 as MNHNS and CDR2 as SASEGT. CDR3 amino acids: CASSESGTYEQYF. The CDR3 nucleotides read TGTGCCAGCAGTGAGTCAGGAACCTACGAGCAGTACTTC.

This clonotype was detected only a few times. This sequence joins TRBV5-1 and TRBJ2-3; no clear D. In germline, CDR1 is SGHRS, CDR2 YFSETQ. Trimming took 0 bases from V and 0 from J, leaving 2 bases between them. The CDR3 covers 13 residues. The CDR3 reads CASSLESTDTQYF. CDR3 sequence (DNA): TGCGCCAGCAGCTTGGAGAGCACAGATACGCAGTATTTT.